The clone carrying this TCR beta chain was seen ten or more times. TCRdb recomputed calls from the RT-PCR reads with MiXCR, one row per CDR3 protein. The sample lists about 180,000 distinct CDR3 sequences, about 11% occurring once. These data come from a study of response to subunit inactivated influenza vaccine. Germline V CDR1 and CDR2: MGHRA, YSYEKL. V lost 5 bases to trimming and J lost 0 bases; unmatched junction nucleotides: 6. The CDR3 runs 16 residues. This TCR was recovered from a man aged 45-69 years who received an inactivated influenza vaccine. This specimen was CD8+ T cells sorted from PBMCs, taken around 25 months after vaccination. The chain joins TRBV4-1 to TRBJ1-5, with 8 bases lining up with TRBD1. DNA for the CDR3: TGCGCCAGCAGCTGGGACAGGTCCTATAGCAATCAGCCCCAGCATTTT. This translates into CASSWDRSYSNQPQHF.